Listed here are 18 T cell receptor beta chains from one sample, sequenced in a study of shared clonotypes between healthy human individuals. The assay was immunoSEQ multiplex PCR, and TCRdb's table has in-frame clones only and misses some. Of around 2,000,000 clones in the sample, 95% were seen once. The sequenced material came from naive CD4+ T cells sorted from blood. Subset given: CD45RA+ positively selected. Every receptor here comes from a man aged 18 to 35 in good health.

This chain uses TRBV10-3 with TRBJ2-7, with D maybe TRBD1 (6 bases). The CDR3 length is 12 residues. The V gene's germline CDR1 is ENHRY and CDR2 SYGVKD. V dropped 8 bases and J dropped 11 bases, with 19 bases sitting between them. CDR3 nucleotides: TGTGCCATCGGGAACAGGGCAGAGATGAAGTACTTC. Translation gives CAIGNRAEMKYF.

The chain uses TRBV29-1 and TRBJ2-5; 12 nucleotides match TRBD2. The J segment lost 3 bases and the V segment lost 6 bases, leaving 11 bases of the junction unmatched. CDR1 is SQVTM, CDR2 ANQGSEA, per germline. CDR3 size: 16 residues. The CDR3 protein is CSVLTSGGTVKETQYF. As DNA, the CDR3 is TGCAGCGTCCTGACTAGCGGGGGTACCGTCAAAGAGACCCAGTACTTC.

This clone was detected only once. V usage is TRBV18 and J usage is TRBJ2-1; D possibly corresponds to TRBD2 (6 bases). Per germline, CDR1 KGHSH and CDR2 LQKENI. The CDR3 extends over 12 amino acids. V shed 6 bases and J shed 8 bases, with 11 bases lying between them. Written as DNA, the CDR3 is TGTGCCAGCTCGCAGGGAGGCGATGAGCAGTTCTTC. It specifies CASSQGGDEQFF.

The chain has TRBV30 and TRBJ1-1; TRBD1 is a possible D gene (5 bases). CDR1 is GTSNPN and CDR2 is SVGIG in the germline V gene (reference sequence). The CDR3 covers 14 residues. Between the trimmed V and J ends, which lost 4 bases and 1 base, there was a span of 13 bases. CDR3 region: CAWTVHGANTEAFF. DNA of the CDR3: TGTGCCTGGACAGTGCATGGGGCGAACACTGAAGCTTTCTTT.

The chain links TRBV10-3 to TRBJ2-2, with D tentatively TRBD2 (5 bases). The V end lost 6 bases, the J end lost 2 bases, and 7 bases lay between the germline ends. This CDR3 comprises 13 residues. Germline lookup yields CDR1 ENHRY and CDR2 SYGVKD. CDR3 sequence reads: CAIRDFNTGELFF. As DNA, the CDR3 is TGTGCCATCAGGGACTTTAACACCGGGGAGCTGTTTTTT.

V and J are TRBV5-4 and TRBJ1-2; no clear D. The CDR3 has 12 amino acids. Trimming stripped 4 bases from V and 8 bases from J, with 12 bases between. Germline V CDR1 and CDR2: SGHNT, YYREEE (reference sequence). CDR3 sequence: CASSPDAAGYTF. The CDR3 DNA follows: TGTGCCAGCAGCCCAGATGCGGCCGGCTACACCTTC.

The J gene is TRBJ2-7, the V gene TRBV19; a weak D match, TRBD2 (6 bases). The length of the CDR3 is 15 residues. V dropped 4 bases and J dropped 2 bases, with 15 bases sitting between them. Per the germline V gene, CDR1 is LNHDA and CDR2 is SQIVND (reference sequence). The CDR3 DNA is TGTGCCAGTAGTACGAGGGAGCGGGCCCCCTACGAGCAGTACTTC. Translation: CASSTRERAPYEQYF.

CDR3 bases: TGTGCCAGCAGTGATAAATCACGCCTGACAACCGAAGAGACCCAGTACTTC. It encodes CASSDKSRLTTEETQYF. The rearrangement joins TRBV6-1 to TRBJ2-5; D unresolved. Trimming removed 3 bases at V and 3 bases at J, with 20 bases between. This CDR3 comprises 17 residues. The germline CDR1 and CDR2 sequences are MNHNS and SASEGT.

A single count supports this clone. The chain uses TRBV27 and TRBJ1-3; D may be TRBD1 (6 bases). The CDR3 length is 14 residues. CDR1 and CDR2 from the germline V gene are MNHEY and SMNVEV (reference sequence). Trimming cost V 3 bases and J 2 bases, with 8 bases left between them. CDR3 sequence (DNA): TGTGCCAGCAGTTTCGCAGGGGCTGGAAACACCATATATTTT. It translates to CASSFAGAGNTIYF.

J is TRBJ1-2 and V is TRBV6-8; D call uncertain. Trimming took off 0 bases at V and 0 bases at J, with 11 bases between the two ends. The germline CDR1 and CDR2 sequences are MNHGY and SAAAGT. The CDR3 consists of 16 residues. CDR3 nucleotide sequence: TGTGCCAGCAGTTACTCTCATGGCGGAGCTAACTATGGCTACACCTTC. This codes for CASSYSHGGANYGYTF.

V usage is TRBV4-1 and J usage is TRBJ2-2; 10 bases fit TRBD1. Germline CDR1 MGHRA, CDR2 YSYEKL. This CDR3 has 18 amino acids. Trimming cost V 4 bases and J 3 bases; bases outside gene matches: 11. CDR3 sequence: CASSPGTPGQGYTGELFF. CDR3 DNA sequence: TGCGCCAGCAGCCCAGGTACTCCGGGACAGGGGTACACCGGGGAGCTGTTTTTT.

This chain connects TRBV30 to TRBJ1-4; D call uncertain. This CDR3 contains 14 residues. The germline V gene encodes CDR1 GTSNPN and CDR2 SVGIG (reference sequence). V lost 4 bases and J 0 bases, leaving 9 bases between the germline ends. CDR3 amino acids: CAWTPLATNEKLFF. The CDR3 nucleotides read TGTGCCTGGACCCCCCTGGCAACTAATGAAAAACTGTTTTTT.

This clone appeared once. V gene TRBV5-1 combines with J gene TRBJ2-1, with D possibly matching TRBD1 (6 bases). Trimming stripped 4 bases from V and 0 bases from J, with 11 bases between. CDR1 SGHRS and CDR2 YFSETQ come from the germline V gene. The CDR3 runs 15 residues. The CDR3 nucleotides read TGCGCCAGCAGCCGACAGGCTAGCTCCTACAATGAGCAGTTCTTC. This encodes CASSRQASSYNEQFF.

The chain joins TRBV6-5 to TRBJ2-7; 8 nucleotides align to TRBD2. Trimming at V came to 2 bases and at J to 10 bases, leaving 4 bases not matched to a gene. Germline-derived CDR1 and CDR2 are MNHEY and SVGAGI. The CDR3 runs to 12 residues. CDR3 in amino acids: CASSYGSGSQYF. For the CDR3, the DNA is TGTGCCAGCAGTTACGGAAGCGGGAGCCAGTACTTC.

The rearrangement joins TRBV5-1 to TRBJ1-1; the D gene is possibly TRBD1 (6 bases). Germline loops: CDR1 SGHRS, CDR2 YFSETQ. V was shortened by 4 bases and J by 6 bases, with 10 bases between the two germline ends. The CDR3 has 12 amino acids. CDR3 sequence (DNA): TGCGCCAGCAGCATCACAGGGTCTGAAGCTTTCTTT. Protein product: CASSITGSEAFF.

This chain uses TRBV5-1 with TRBJ1-2; D perhaps matches TRBD1 (5 bases). Germline V gene sequence: CDR1 SGHRS, CDR2 YFSETQ. The CDR3 sequence is 17 residues long. The V and J ends lost 0 bases and 6 bases respectively, with 21 bases between them. CDR3 in DNA: TGCGCCAGCAGCTTGGATGGGATGCCGGGTAAGGGGAATGGCTACACCTTC. Amino acid sequence: CASSLDGMPGKGNGYTF.

The genes are TRBV30 and TRBJ2-5; no reliable D call. This CDR3 has 15 residues. From germline, CDR1 is GTSNPN and CDR2 SVGIG (reference sequence). Trimming cost V 2 bases and J 5 bases, with 18 bases left between them. The CDR3 DNA reads as TGTGCCTGGAGTCATAACTACTCCCCAGGCGAGACCCAGTACTTC. It yields the protein CAWSHNYSPGETQYF. Full variable domain (rest looked up from reference TRBV30 and TRBJ2-5): SQTIHQWPATLVQPVGSPLSLECTVEGTSNPNLYWYRQAAGRGLQLLFYSVGIGQISSEVPQNLSASRPQDRQFILSSKKLLLSDSGFYLCAWSHNYSPGETQYFGPGTRLLVL.

The V and J genes are TRBV9 and TRBJ2-2; 10 positions match TRBD1. Germline CDR1 SGDLS, CDR2 YYNGEE. The length of the CDR3 is 20 residues. Germline trimming cut 4 bases from V and 1 base from J; bases unmatched to any gene: 16. CDR3 nucleotides: TGTGCCAGCAGCAGACGCCGGGACAGGGGATCACTACGGAACACCGGGGAGCTGTTTTTT. Its translation: CASSRRRDRGSLRNTGELFF.